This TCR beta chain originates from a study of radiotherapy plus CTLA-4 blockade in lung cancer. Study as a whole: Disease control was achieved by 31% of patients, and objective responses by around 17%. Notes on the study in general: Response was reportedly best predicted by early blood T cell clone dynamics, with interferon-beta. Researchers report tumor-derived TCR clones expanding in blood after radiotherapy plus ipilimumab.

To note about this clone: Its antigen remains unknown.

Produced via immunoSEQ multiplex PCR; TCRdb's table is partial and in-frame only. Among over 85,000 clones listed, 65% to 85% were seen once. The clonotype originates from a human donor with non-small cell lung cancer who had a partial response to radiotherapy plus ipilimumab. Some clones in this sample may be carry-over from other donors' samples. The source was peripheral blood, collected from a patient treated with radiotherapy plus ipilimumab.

The CDR3 coding sequence is TGCGCCACCCGGGACAGGGGGAAGAACACTGAAGCTTTCTTT. It is translated as CATRDRGKNTEAFF. J is TRBJ1-1 and V is TRBV5-1; TRBD1 aligns across 11 bases. The CDR3 covers 14 residues. Germline lookup yields CDR1 SGHRS and CDR2 YFSETQ. With 9 bases clipped from V and 1 base from J, the junction kept 5 bases outside the gene matches.